Each of the 28 T cell receptor beta chains below was sequenced from the same sample in a study of Ad26.COV2.S vaccination and SARS-CoV-2 variants. TCRdb keeps only in-frame clones here, not all; method: immunoSEQ multiplex PCR. Seen here are around 170,000 clones, around 85% observed once, and the top ten hold around 6.3%. The source material was peripheral blood, sampled after recovery from COVID-19. The origin of the receptors is a human donor who had recovered from COVID-19.

The chain couples TRBV5-1 to TRBJ2-1; 8 nucleotides match TRBD2. Germline V gene sequence: CDR1 SGHRS, CDR2 YFSETQ. V was clipped by 4 bases and J by 6 bases; unmatched bases: 9. The CDR3 spans 15 residues. The chain's CDR3 is CASSPAAGVSNEQFF. The CDR3 bases are TGCGCCAGCAGCCCTGCAGCGGGAGTTTCCAATGAGCAGTTCTTC.

The chain employs TRBV11-2 and TRBJ2-7; D perhaps matches TRBD2 (6 bases). Germline lookup yields CDR1 SGHAT and CDR2 FQNNGV. The CDR3 contains 14 residues. Trimming left V 0 bases short and J 3 bases short, with 9 bases between. The CDR3 is CASSLEGGIYEQYF. The CDR3 DNA sequence: TGTGCCAGCAGCTTAGAGGGCGGGATCTACGAGCAGTACTTC.

The J gene is TRBJ2-2, the V gene TRBV11-2; 9 nucleotides agree with TRBD2. This CDR3 is built from 18 residues. Germline V gives CDR1 SGHAT, CDR2 FQNNGV. J gave up 3 bases and V 4 bases, and 12 bases lay outside the gene matches. The CDR3 region has the DNA TGTGCCAGCAGCTCCCGTCTAGCGGGAATGGGGCACACCGGGGAGCTGTTTTTT. Amino acid sequence: CASSSRLAGMGHTGELFF.

The chain recombines TRBV6-6 with TRBJ2-7, with 10 nucleotides matching TRBD2. The V and J ends lost 6 bases and 7 bases, in that order; junction bases with no gene match: 15. The CDR3 runs to 16 residues. Germline-derived CDR1 and CDR2 are MNHNY and SVGAGI (reference sequence). The CDR3 sequence: CASSLPRAGGPGEQYF. Written as DNA, the CDR3 is TGTGCCAGCAGCCTGCCGAGAGCGGGAGGGCCCGGGGAGCAGTACTTC.

This clone was recorded once. This chain links TRBV10-3 with TRBJ2-3; 11 bases are a match to TRBD1. The CDR3 is 16 amino acids. Per the germline V gene, CDR1 is ENHRY and CDR2 is SYGVKD. V lost 5 bases to trimming and J lost 6 bases; unmatched junction nucleotides: 10. As DNA, the CDR3 is TGTGCCATCAGTCTCTCGGGACAGGGGGTGCTCGATACGCAGTATTTT. As protein: CAISLSGQGVLDTQYF.

The gene calls are TRBV6-5 and TRBJ2-2; D is undetermined. Germline CDR1 and CDR2: MNHEY and SVGAGI. CDR3 length equals 12 residues. Trimming cost V 5 bases and J 7 bases, with 8 bases left between them. CDR3 residues: CASSLGSGELFF. CDR3 nucleotides: TGTGCCAGCAGTCTCGGAAGCGGGGAGCTGTTTTTT.

This sequence joins TRBV16 and TRBJ1-6; possible D gene TRBD1, 5 bases. Deletions cut 0 bases from V and 5 bases from J, with 11 bases between. Germline lookup yields CDR1 KGHSY and CDR2 FQNENV. The CDR3 has 16 residues. The CDR3, as DNA: TGTGCCAGCAGCCAATCGACCCCAGGGAATAATTCACCCCTCCACTTT. It codes for CASSQSTPGNNSPLHF.

The chain links TRBV19 to TRBJ2-3; possibly TRBD1 or TRBD2 for D (5 bases each). The CDR3 consists of 14 residues. V was trimmed by 3 bases and J by 0 bases, leaving 7 bases between them. The germline V gene encodes CDR1 LNHDA and CDR2 SQIVND (reference sequence). CDR3 in DNA: TGTGCCAGTAGTATGGGGACCAGCACAGATACGCAGTATTTT. Protein: CASSMGTSTDTQYF.

The chain couples TRBV27 to TRBJ2-3; D assignment may be TRBD1 or TRBD2 (5 bases each). The V gene lost 6 bases and the J gene lost 6 bases, with 13 bases spanning the gap. Germline CDR1 and CDR2: MNHEY and SMNVEV (reference sequence). This CDR3 is built from 13 residues. The CDR3 nucleotides are TGTGCCAGCAGCCATGGGACCTTGGATACGCAGTATTTT. This encodes CASSHGTLDTQYF.

The chain combines TRBV5-6 with TRBJ2-2; D unclear. The CDR3 is 15 amino acids. The germline CDR1 and CDR2 sequences are SGHDT and YYEEEE. Trimming left V 0 bases short and J 0 bases short, with 6 bases between. Here the CDR3 reads CASSLAGTNTGELFF. CDR3 in DNA: TGTGCCAGCAGCTTGGCCGGTACGAACACCGGGGAGCTGTTTTTT.

CDR3 amino acids: CASSWGGDTEAFF. The CDR3, as DNA: TGTGCCAGCAGCTGGGGGGGGGACACTGAAGCTTTCTTT. The chain joins TRBV7-6 to TRBJ1-1; the D gene is possibly TRBD1 (5 bases). Per the germline V gene, CDR1 is SGHVS and CDR2 is FNYEAQ. The CDR3 totals 13 residues. The germline V and J ends were trimmed by 4 bases and 3 bases, with 9 bases remaining between them. The full variable domain, with the rest looked up from reference TRBV7-6 and TRBJ1-1, is GAGVSQSPRYKVTKRGQDVALRCDPISGHVSLYWYRQALGQGPEFLTYFNYEAQQDKSGLPNDRFSAERPEGSISTLTIQRTEQRDSAMYRCASSWGGDTEAFFGQGTRLTVV.

This chain links TRBV7-3 with TRBJ2-1, with D tentatively TRBD1 (5 bases). Germline loops: CDR1 SGHTA, CDR2 FQGTGA. V gave up 2 bases and J gave up 6 bases, with 8 bases separating them. CDR3 size: 13 residues. The CDR3 nucleotides are TGTGCCAGCAGCTTAGGGGCCGCCAATGAGCAGTTCTTC. Translation: CASSLGAANEQFF.

V gene TRBV19 combines with J gene TRBJ1-1; D remains ambiguous. CDR1 and CDR2 from the germline V gene are LNHDA and SQIVND (reference sequence). The ends were cut back, 6 bases at V and 0 bases at J, with 20 bases in the middle. The CDR3 loop spans 17 amino acids. In DNA, the CDR3 is TGTGCCAGTAGAGAAGCATGGTTCATCCGAGTGAACACTGAAGCTTTCTTT. Protein sequence: CASREAWFIRVNTEAFF.

The rearrangement joins TRBV5-5 to TRBJ1-4; D gene uncertain. V shed 2 bases and J shed 7 bases, with 15 bases lying between them. The CDR3 runs 15 residues. Germline CDR1 SGHKS, CDR2 YYEKEE (reference sequence). In DNA form, the CDR3 reads TGTGCCAGCAGCTTCCGGGGTCAGGAGGGTGAAAAACTGTTTTTT. It translates to CASSFRGQEGEKLFF.

This clone has just one count. V is TRBV29-1 and J is TRBJ1-1; TRBD1 matches at 9 bases. The CDR3 has 12 residues. J lost 2 bases, V lost 7 bases, and 2 bases had no gene match. Germline V gene data show CDR1 as SQVTM and CDR2 as ANQGSEA. The CDR3 nucleotides read TGCAGCGCGGGACAGGGTAACACTGAAGCTTTCTTT. This gives the protein CSAGQGNTEAFF.

The chain combines TRBV5-8 with TRBJ2-3; possible D gene TRBD1, 6 bases. Trimming removed 4 bases at V and 7 bases at J, with 10 bases between. Per germline, CDR1 SGHTS and CDR2 YDEGEE. CDR3 length: 12 residues. The CDR3 sequence: CASSRTGYTQYF. DNA of the CDR3: TGTGCCAGCAGCCGAACAGGGTATACGCAGTATTTT.

This chain uses TRBV3-1 (or the pseudogene TRBV3-2) with TRBJ2-3, with a possible D match to TRBD2 (5 bases). Germline lookup yields CDR1 LGHDT and CDR2 YNNKEL (reference sequence). The CDR3 has 17 residues. Trimming cost V 1 base and J 0 bases, with 14 bases left between them. The chain's CDR3 is CASSQAFQRVSTDTQYF. The CDR3 region has the DNA TGTGCCAGCAGCCAAGCCTTTCAGAGGGTGAGCACAGATACGCAGTATTTT.

The J gene is TRBJ2-5, the V gene TRBV9; 10 nucleotides match TRBD2. Germline CDR1 and CDR2: SGDLS and YYNGEE. V shed 0 bases and J 5 bases; nucleotides not matched to a gene: 4. The CDR3 contains 15 residues. CDR3 coding DNA: TGTGCCAGCAGCGTAGAGAGAGCGGGGGGGGAGACCCAGTACTTC. This gives the protein CASSVERAGGETQYF.

DNA for the CDR3: TGTGCCAGCAGGTTACCAGGGCGGAAGAATGAGCAGTTCTTC. Protein: CASRLPGRKNEQFF. The rearrangement joins TRBV11-2 to TRBJ2-1; perhaps TRBD1 as D (5 bases). There are 14 residues in the CDR3. Per germline, CDR1 SGHAT and CDR2 FQNNGV. The germline V and J ends were trimmed by 6 bases and 7 bases, with 16 bases remaining between them.

This rearrangement joins TRBV19 to TRBJ2-7; the D is unclear. The CDR3 totals 14 residues. The germline CDR1 and CDR2 sequences are LNHDA and SQIVND (reference sequence). V lost 8 bases and J 0 bases, leaving 14 bases between the germline ends. In DNA, the CDR3 is TGTGCCAGTTCTTTCGGACGGCACTCCTACGAGCAGTACTTC. As protein: CASSFGRHSYEQYF. Drawing the rest from reference TRBV19 and TRBJ2-7, the complete variable domain is DGGITQSPKYLFRKEGQNVTLSCEQNLNHDAMYWYRQDPGQGLRLIYYSQIVNDFQKGDIAEGYSVSREKKESFPLTVTSAQKNPTAFYLCASSFGRHSYEQYFGPGTRLTVT.

The chain employs TRBV4-1 and TRBJ1-1; D is unclear. This CDR3 comprises 15 residues. Per the germline V gene, CDR1 is MGHRA and CDR2 is YSYEKL. Trimming removed 1 base at V and 3 bases at J, with 12 bases between. The CDR3 bases are TGCGCCAGCAGCCAAGTTCAGTCGGCGGACACTGAAGCTTTCTTT. Translation: CASSQVQSADTEAFF.

This clone was observed once. The J gene is TRBJ1-1, the V gene TRBV7-8; D uncertain. The CDR3 extends over 11 amino acids. Trimming left V 5 bases short and J 8 bases short, with 9 bases between. Germline values: CDR1 SGHVS, CDR2 FQNEAQ. CDR3 nucleotide sequence: TGTGCCAGCAGCCGCCAGAGCGAAGCTTTCTTT. Protein sequence: CASSRQSEAFF.

The chain is built from TRBV7-8 and TRBJ2-1, with 11 bases matching TRBD2. The CDR3 contains 15 residues. J lost 7 bases, V lost 3 bases, and 5 bases had no gene match. The germline gives CDR1 SGHVS, CDR2 FQNEAQ. The CDR3 coding sequence is TGTGCCAGCAGCTTGGGTAGCGGGGGGGCGAATGAGCAGTTCTTC. Translating gives CASSLGSGGANEQFF.

V gene TRBV5-4 combines with J gene TRBJ2-5, with D uncertain. The CDR3 has 15 amino acids. Germline V gene data show CDR1 as SGHNT and CDR2 as YYREEE (reference sequence). V shed 4 bases and J shed 0 bases, with 13 bases lying between them. CDR3 region: CASSLRTADQETQYF. For the CDR3, the DNA is TGTGCCAGCAGCCTAAGGACGGCTGACCAAGAGACCCAGTACTTC. The complete variable domain, with remaining parts taken from reference TRBV5-4 and TRBJ2-5, reads ETGVTQSPTHLIKTRGQQVTLRCSSQSGHNTVSWYQQALGQGPQFIFQYYREEENGRGNFPPRFSGLQFPNYSSELNVNALELDDSALYLCASSLRTADQETQYFGPGTRLLVL.

The V call is TRBV5-1, the J call TRBJ1-1, with TRBD1 matching 7 bases. V was pared by 4 bases and J by 3 bases, with 3 bases of the junction left unmatched. The germline gives CDR1 SGHRS, CDR2 YFSETQ. This CDR3 region has 13 residues. The CDR3 protein is CASSTQGDTEAFF. The CDR3 region has the DNA TGCGCCAGCAGCACCCAGGGGGACACTGAAGCTTTCTTT.

V usage is TRBV7-3 and J usage is TRBJ1-6; D is perhaps TRBD1 (6 bases). The CDR3 is 16 amino acids. V lost 3 bases to trimming and J lost 4 bases, with 13 bases between them. Germline V CDR1 and CDR2: SGHTA, FQGTGA. CDR3 nucleotides: TGTGCCAGCAGCTTCTCTGGGGGCGATTATAATTCACCCCTCCACTTT. Protein product: CASSFSGGDYNSPLHF.

In DNA, the CDR3 is TGTGCCAGCAGCCAAGAGTACGGAGCTGCTGGAAACACCATATATTTT. It yields the protein CASSQEYGAAGNTIYF. V is TRBV4-2 and J is TRBJ1-3, with D unclear. Trimming stripped 0 bases from V and 2 bases from J, with 11 bases between. The CDR3 loop spans 16 amino acids. Germline CDR1 LGHNA, CDR2 YNFKEQ.

The chain combines TRBV12-3 or TRBV12-4 with TRBJ2-2; D not certain. Trimming cost V 5 bases and J 5 bases, with 9 bases left between them. CDR3 length equals 13 residues. CDR3 loop: CASSPYHTGELFF. DNA for the CDR3: TGTGCCAGCAGTCCCTACCATACCGGGGAGCTGTTTTTT.